This record concerns one T cell receptor beta chain sequence. Its antigen remains unidentified. The data derive from a study of cytomegalovirus exposure and HLA in healthy donors. With 60 Vbeta and 13 Jbeta primers, the PCR was carried out. Measured with immunoSEQ multiplex PCR; TCRdb has only the in-frame clones, and not every one. The repertoire includes about 220,000 clones, approximately 83% of them detected once, and 0.71% sits in the top ten. Study-wide points: Trimming of TCR beta V- and J-genes showed a link, identified in a later analysis, to a missense DCLRE1C variant. In most subjects, TCR beta sequences reportedly gave accurate predictions of HLA-A and HLA-B alleles. Some V segments, TRBV6-2 and TRBV6-3 among them, were indistinguishable and were therefore excluded.

Germline V gives CDR1 MGHRA, CDR2 YSYEKL. This CDR3 comprises 16 residues. V was pared by 5 bases and J by 9 bases, with 13 bases of the junction left unmatched. This receptor was identified in a boy under 10 years old in good health and CMV-seronegative. The sequenced sample consisted of PBMCs. This chain joins TRBV4-1 and TRBJ1-6; TRBD1 matches 7 bases. The CDR3, as DNA: TGCGCCAGCAGCAAGACAGGGCCGGGAGTGGGTTCACCCCTCCACTTT. Translating gives CASSKTGPGVGSPLHF.